This TCR beta chain emerged from a study of T cells in Graves' hyperthyroidism and ophthalmopathy. Study-level information: Peripheral blood collection took place at initial diagnosis, before any treatment.

CDR3 length equals 12 residues. CDR1 is DFQATT, CDR2 SNEGSKA, per germline (reference sequence). Hyperthyroidism of Graves' type that showed no ophthalmopathy progression within 18 months was stable. Clinical symptoms, serum thyroxine and TRAb, thyroid ultrasound and orbital computed tomography were used for the diagnoses. Amplification yielded TCR beta CDR3 regions, with RNA transcripts as the source. Using the HTBI primer set, a first-round RT-PCR was run on the TCR CDR3. TCRdb ran MiXCR on the multiplex PCR reads and lists one entry per CDR3 protein. This table holds more than 450,000 distinct CDR3 sequences, approximately 15% found once. This clonotype was detected only a few times. A much larger clone differs from this one at a single base, so this may be a read error.

What was sequenced was blood. This clonotype originated in a woman in her thirties or forties with Graves' hyperthyroidism. This chain connects TRBV20-1 to TRBJ2-5; 8 nucleotides agree with TRBD2. The end of the DNA is better explained by TRBJ2-1, so the J call may be wrong. As DNA, the CDR3 is TGCAGTGTAATAGCGGGGCAAGAGACCCAGTTCTTC. This gives the protein CSVIAGQETQFF.